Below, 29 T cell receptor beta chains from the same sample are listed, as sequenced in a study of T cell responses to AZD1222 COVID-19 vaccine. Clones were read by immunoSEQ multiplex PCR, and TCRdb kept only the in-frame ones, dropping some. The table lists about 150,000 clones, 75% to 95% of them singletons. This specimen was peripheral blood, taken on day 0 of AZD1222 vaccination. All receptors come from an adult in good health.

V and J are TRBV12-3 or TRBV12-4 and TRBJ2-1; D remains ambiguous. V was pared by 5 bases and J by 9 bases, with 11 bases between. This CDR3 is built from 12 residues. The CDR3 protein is CASSILGGEQFF. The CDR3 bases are TGTGCCAGCAGTATCCTTGGTGGTGAGCAGTTCTTC.

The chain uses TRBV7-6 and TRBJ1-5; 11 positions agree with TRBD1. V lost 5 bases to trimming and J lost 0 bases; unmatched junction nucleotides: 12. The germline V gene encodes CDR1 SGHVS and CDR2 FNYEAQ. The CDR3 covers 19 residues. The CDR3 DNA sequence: TGTGCCAGCAGCCGTGGGACAGGGGGAAAGTATTTTAGCAATCAGCCCCAGCATTTT. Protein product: CASSRGTGGKYFSNQPQHF.

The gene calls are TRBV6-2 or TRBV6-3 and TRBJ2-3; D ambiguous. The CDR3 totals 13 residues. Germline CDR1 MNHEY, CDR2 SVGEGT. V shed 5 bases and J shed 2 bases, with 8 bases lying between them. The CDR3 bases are TGTGCCAGCAGTCGACTCGCCACAGATACGCAGTATTTT. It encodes CASSRLATDTQYF.

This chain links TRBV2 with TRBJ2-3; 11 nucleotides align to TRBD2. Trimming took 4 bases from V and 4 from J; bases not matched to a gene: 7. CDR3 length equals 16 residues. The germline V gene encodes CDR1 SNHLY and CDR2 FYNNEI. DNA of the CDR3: TGTGCCAGCAGTGTCGTAGCGGGAGGGGGGGCAGATACGCAGTATTTT. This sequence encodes CASSVVAGGGADTQYF.

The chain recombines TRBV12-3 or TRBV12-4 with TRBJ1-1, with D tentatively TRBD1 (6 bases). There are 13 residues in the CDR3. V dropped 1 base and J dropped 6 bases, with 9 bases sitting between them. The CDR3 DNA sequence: TGTGCCAGCAGTTTAGGGGGGCCCCCTGAAGCTTTCTTT. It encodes CASSLGGPPEAFF.

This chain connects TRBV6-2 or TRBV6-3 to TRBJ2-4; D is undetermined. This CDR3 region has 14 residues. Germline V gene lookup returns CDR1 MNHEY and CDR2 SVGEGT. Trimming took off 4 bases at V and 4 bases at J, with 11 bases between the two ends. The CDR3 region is CASSSDIAKNIQYF. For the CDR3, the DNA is TGTGCCAGCAGTTCCGACATTGCGAAAAACATTCAGTACTTC.

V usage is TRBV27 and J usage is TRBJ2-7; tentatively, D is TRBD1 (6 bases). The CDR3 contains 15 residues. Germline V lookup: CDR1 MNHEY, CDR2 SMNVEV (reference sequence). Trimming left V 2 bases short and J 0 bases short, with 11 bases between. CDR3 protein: CASSLEGQLSYEQYF. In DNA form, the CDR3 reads TGTGCCAGCAGTTTAGAGGGACAACTCTCCTACGAGCAGTACTTC.

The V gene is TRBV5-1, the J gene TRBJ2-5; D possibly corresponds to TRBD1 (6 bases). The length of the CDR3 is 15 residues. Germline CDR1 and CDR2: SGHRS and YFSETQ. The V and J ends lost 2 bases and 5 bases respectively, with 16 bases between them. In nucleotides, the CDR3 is TGCGCCAGCAGCTTCGCGCCAGGGGCGGTTGAGACCCAGTACTTC. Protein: CASSFAPGAVETQYF.

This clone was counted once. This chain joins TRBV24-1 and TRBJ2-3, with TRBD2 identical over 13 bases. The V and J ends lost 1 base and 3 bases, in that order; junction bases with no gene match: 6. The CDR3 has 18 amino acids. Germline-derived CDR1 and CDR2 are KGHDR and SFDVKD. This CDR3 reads CATSDFRTSGSMTDTQYF. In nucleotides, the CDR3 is TGTGCCACCAGTGATTTTAGGACTAGCGGGAGTATGACAGATACGCAGTATTTT.

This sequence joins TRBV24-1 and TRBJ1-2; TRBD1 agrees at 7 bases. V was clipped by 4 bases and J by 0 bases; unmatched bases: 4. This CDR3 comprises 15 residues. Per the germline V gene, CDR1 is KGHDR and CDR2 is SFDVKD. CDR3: CATSDPGTANYGYTF. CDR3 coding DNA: TGTGCCACCAGTGACCCCGGGACAGCTAACTATGGCTACACCTTC.

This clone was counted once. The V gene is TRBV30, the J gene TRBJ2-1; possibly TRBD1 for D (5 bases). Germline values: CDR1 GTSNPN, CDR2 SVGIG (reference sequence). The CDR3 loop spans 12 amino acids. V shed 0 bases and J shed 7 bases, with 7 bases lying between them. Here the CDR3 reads CAWSVGRNEQFF. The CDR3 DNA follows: TGTGCCTGGAGTGTGGGGCGTAATGAGCAGTTCTTC.

The CDR3 loop reads CASSSLPGANYGYTF. The CDR3 DNA follows: TGTGCCAGCAGCTCCTTACCTGGGGCTAACTATGGCTACACCTTC. The V call is TRBV5-4, the J call TRBJ1-2; D gene ambiguous. Germline CDR1 SGHNT, CDR2 YYREEE (reference sequence). V was cut by 3 bases and J by 0 bases, with 12 bases left in between. The CDR3 runs 15 residues.

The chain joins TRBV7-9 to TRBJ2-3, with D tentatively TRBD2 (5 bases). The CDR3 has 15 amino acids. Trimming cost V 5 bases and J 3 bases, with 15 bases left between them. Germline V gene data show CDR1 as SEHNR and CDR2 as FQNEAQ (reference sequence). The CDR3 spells CASSPLGAGTDTQYF. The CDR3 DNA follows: TGTGCCAGCAGCCCCCTGGGAGCCGGAACAGATACGCAGTATTTT. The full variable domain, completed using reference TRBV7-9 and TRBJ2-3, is DTGVSQNPRHKITKRGQNVTFRCDPISEHNRLYWYRQTLGQGPEFLTYFQNEAQLEKSRLLSDRFSAERPKGSFSTLEIQRTEQGDSAMYLCASSPLGAGTDTQYFGPGTRLTVL.

The CDR3 loop reads CASSQIDEDEQFF. CDR3 nucleotides: TGTGCCAGCAGCCAGATTGACGAAGACGAGCAGTTCTTC. The V gene is TRBV4-2, the J gene TRBJ2-1; no clear D. V lost 3 bases to trimming and J lost 10 bases, with 13 bases between them. Germline V lookup: CDR1 LGHNA, CDR2 YNFKEQ. This CDR3 is 13 amino acids long.

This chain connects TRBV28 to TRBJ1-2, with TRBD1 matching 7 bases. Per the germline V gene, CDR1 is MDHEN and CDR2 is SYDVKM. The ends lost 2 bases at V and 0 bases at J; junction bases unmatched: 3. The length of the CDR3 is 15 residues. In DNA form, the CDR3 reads TGTGCCAGCAGTTTAGGGCAGGGGGCTAACTATGGCTACACCTTC. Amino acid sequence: CASSLGQGANYGYTF.

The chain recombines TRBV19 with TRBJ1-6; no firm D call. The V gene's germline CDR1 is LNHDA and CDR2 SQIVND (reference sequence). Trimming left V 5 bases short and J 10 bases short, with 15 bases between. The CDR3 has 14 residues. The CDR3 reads CASSWGTTESPLHF. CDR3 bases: TGTGCCAGTAGTTGGGGAACCACGGAATCACCCCTCCACTTT.

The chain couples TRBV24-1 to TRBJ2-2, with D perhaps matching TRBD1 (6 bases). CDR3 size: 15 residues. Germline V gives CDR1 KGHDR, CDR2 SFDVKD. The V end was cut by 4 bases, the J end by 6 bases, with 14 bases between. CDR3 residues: CATSDHLQGSGELFF. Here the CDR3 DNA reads TGTGCCACCAGTGACCATTTACAGGGTTCCGGGGAGCTGTTTTTT.

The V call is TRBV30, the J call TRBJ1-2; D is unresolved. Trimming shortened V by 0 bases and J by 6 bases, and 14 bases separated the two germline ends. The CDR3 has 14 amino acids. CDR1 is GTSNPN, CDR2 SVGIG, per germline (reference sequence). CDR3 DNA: TGTGCCTGGAGTGTCGACTTCCAATTGGATGGCTACACCTTC. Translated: CAWSVDFQLDGYTF.

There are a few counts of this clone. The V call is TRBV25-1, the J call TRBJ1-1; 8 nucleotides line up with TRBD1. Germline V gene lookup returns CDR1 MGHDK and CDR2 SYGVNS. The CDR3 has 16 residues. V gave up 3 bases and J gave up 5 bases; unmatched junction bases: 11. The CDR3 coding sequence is TGTGCCAGCAGTGACCCTTTGACAGGGGTTGATACTGAAGCTTTCTTT. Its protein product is CASSDPLTGVDTEAFF.

The CDR3 DNA is TGTGCCTGGAGGGCCGGGACAAGCTATGGCTACACCTTC. Encoded protein: CAWRAGTSYGYTF. This chain connects TRBV30 to TRBJ1-2; TRBD1 might be the D (6 bases). The CDR3 runs to 13 residues. V lost 3 bases, J lost 4 bases, and 12 bases lay in between. In germline, CDR1 is GTSNPN, CDR2 SVGIG (reference sequence).

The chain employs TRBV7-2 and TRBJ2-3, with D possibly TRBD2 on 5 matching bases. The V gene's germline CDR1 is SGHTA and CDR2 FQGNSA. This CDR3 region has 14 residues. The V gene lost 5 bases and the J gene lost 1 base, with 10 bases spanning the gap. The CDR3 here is CASSPPRGTDTQYF. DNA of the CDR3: TGTGCCAGCAGCCCCCCGAGGGGCACAGATACGCAGTATTTT.

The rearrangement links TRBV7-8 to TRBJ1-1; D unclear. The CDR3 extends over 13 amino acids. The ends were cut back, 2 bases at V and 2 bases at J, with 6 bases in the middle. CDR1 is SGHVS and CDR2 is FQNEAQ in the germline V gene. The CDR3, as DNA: TGTGCCAGCAGCTTACGGGGAAACACTGAAGCTTTCTTT. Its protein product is CASSLRGNTEAFF.

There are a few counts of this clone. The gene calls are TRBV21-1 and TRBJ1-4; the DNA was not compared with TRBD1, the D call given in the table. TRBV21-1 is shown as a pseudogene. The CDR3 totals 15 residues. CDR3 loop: CASSKGDRANEKLFF. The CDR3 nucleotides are TGTGCCAGCAGCAAAGGGGACAGAGCTAATGAAAAACTGTTTTTT.

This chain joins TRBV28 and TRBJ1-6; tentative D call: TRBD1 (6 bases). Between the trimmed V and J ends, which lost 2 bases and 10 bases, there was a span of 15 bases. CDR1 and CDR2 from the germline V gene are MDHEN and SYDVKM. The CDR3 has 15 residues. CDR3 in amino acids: CASSLGGAQGSPLHF. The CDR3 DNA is TGTGCCAGCAGTTTAGGGGGGGCGCAGGGCTCACCCCTCCACTTT.

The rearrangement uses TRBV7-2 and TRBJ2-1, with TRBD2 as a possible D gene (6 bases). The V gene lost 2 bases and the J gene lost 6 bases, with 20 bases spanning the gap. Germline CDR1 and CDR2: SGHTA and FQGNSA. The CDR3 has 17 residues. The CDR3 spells CASSLIEEAEGLNEQFF. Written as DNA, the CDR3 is TGTGCCAGCAGCTTAATTGAGGAAGCGGAGGGGCTCAATGAGCAGTTCTTC.

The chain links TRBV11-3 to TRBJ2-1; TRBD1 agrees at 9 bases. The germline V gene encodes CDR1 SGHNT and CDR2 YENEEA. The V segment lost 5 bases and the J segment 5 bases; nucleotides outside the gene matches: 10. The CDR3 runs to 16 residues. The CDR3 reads CASSRQGGIGHNEQFF. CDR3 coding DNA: TGTGCCAGCAGCCGACAGGGGGGGATAGGACACAATGAGCAGTTCTTC. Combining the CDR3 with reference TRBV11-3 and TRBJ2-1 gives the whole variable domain EAGVVQSPRYKIIEKKQPVAFWCNPISGHNTLYWYLQNLGQGPELLIRYENEEAVDDSQLPKDRFSAERLKGVDSTLKIQPAELGDSAVYLCASSRQGGIGHNEQFFGPGTRLTVL.

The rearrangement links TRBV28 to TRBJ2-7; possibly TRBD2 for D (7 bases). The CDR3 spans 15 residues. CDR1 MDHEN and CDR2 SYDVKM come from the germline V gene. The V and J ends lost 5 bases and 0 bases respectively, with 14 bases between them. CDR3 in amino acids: CASSGGAGNSYEQYF. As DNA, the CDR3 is TGTGCCAGCAGTGGGGGGGCAGGGAACTCCTACGAGCAGTACTTC.

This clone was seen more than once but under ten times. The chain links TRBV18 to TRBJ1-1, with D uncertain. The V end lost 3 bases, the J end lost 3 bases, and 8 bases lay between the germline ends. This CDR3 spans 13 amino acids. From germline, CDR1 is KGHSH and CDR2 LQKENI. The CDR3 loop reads CASSPIADTEAFF. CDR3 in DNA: TGTGCCAGCTCACCTATAGCTGACACTGAAGCTTTCTTT.

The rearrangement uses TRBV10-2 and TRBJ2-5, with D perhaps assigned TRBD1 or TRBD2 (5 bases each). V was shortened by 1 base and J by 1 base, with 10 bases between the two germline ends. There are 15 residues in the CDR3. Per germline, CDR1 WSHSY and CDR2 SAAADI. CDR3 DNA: TGCGCCAGCAGTGAGTTCAGGGCGGGCCAAGAGACCCAGTACTTC. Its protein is CASSEFRAGQETQYF.